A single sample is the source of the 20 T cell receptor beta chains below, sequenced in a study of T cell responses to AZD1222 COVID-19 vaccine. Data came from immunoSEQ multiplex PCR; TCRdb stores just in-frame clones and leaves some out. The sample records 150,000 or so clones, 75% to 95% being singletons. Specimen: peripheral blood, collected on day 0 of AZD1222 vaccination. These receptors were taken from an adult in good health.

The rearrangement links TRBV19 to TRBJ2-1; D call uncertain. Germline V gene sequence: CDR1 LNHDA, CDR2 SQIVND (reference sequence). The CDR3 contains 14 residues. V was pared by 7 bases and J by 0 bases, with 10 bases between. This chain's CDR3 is CASTIRVSYNEQFF. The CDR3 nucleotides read TGTGCCAGTACCATAAGGGTCTCCTACAATGAGCAGTTCTTC.

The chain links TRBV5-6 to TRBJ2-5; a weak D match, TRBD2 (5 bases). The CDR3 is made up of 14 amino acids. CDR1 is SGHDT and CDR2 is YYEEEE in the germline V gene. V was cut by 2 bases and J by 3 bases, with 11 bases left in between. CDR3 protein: CASSLGPGKETQYF. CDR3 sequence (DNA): TGTGCCAGCAGCTTAGGGCCGGGGAAAGAGACCCAGTACTTC.

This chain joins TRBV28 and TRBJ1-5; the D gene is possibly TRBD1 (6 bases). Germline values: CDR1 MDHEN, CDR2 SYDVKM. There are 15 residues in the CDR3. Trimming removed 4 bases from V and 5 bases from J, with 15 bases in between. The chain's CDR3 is CASSSGGQRDQPQHF. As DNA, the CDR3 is TGTGCCAGCAGTTCGGGGGGGCAGAGGGATCAGCCCCAGCATTTT.

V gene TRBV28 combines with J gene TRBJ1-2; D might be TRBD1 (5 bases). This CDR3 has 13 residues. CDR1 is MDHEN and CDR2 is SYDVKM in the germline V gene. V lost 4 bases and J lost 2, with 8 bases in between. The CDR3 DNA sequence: TGTGCCAGCAGTTCATACAGGAACTATGGCTACACCTTC. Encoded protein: CASSSYRNYGYTF.

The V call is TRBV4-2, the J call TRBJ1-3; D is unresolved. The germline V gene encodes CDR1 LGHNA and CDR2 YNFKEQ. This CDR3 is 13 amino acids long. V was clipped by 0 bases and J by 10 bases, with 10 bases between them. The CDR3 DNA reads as TGTGCCAGCAGCCAAGAACTATCCAGTACCATATATTTT. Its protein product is CASSQELSSTIYF.

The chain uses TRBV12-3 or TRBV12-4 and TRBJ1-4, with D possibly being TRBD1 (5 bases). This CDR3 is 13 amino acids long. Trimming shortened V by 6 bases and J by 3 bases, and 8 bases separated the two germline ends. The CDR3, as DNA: TGTGCCAGCAGCCCCAGGGCTAATGAAAAACTGTTTTTT. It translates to CASSPRANEKLFF.

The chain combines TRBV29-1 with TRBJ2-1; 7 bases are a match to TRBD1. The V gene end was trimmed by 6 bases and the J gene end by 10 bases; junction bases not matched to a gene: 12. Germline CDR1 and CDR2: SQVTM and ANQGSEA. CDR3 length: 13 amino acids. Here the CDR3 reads CSVARTGVREQFF. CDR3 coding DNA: TGCAGCGTAGCGAGGACAGGCGTAAGGGAGCAGTTCTTC.

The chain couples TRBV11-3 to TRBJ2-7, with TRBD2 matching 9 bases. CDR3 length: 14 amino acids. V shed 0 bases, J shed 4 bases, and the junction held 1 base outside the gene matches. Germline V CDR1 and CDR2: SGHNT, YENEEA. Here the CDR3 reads CASSLEAGGYEQYF. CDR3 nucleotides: TGTGCCAGCAGCTTAGAGGCGGGAGGGTACGAGCAGTACTTC.

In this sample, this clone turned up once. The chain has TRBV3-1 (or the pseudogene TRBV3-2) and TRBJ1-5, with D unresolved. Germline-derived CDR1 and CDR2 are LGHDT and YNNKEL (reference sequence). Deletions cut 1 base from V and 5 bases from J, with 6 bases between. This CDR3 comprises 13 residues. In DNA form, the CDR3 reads TGTGCCAGCAGCCAAGGGGCCGATCAGCCCCAGCATTTT. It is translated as CASSQGADQPQHF.

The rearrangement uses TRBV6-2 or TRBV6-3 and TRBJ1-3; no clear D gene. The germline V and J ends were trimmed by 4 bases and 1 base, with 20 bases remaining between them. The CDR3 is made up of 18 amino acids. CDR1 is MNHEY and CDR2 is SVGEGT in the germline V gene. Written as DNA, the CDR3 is TGTGCCAGCAGTTCGGGCAGAAATTTCTTAACATCTGGAAACACCATATATTTT. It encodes CASSSGRNFLTSGNTIYF.

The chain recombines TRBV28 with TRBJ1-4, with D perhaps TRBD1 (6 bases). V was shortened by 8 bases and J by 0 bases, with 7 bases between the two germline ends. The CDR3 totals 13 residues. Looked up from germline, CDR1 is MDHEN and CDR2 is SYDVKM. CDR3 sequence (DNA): TGTGCCAGCGGACAGCCAACTAATGAAAAACTGTTTTTT. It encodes CASGQPTNEKLFF.

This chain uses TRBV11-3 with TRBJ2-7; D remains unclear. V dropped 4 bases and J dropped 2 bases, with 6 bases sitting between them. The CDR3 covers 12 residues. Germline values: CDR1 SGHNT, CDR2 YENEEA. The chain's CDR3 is CASSSDTYEQYF. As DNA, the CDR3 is TGTGCCAGCAGCTCCGATACCTACGAGCAGTACTTC.

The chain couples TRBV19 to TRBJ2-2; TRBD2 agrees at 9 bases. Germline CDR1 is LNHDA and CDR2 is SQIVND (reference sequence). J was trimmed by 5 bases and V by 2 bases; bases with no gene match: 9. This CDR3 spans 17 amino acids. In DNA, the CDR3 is TGTGCCAGTAGTATAAGGCGGGAGGGCCGTTGGACCGGGGAGCTGTTTTTT. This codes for CASSIRREGRWTGELFF.

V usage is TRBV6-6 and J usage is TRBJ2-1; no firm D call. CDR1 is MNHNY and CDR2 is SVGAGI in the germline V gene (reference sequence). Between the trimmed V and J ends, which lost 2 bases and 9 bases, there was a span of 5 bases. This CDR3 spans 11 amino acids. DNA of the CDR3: TGTGCCAGCAGTTACCAGTCTGAGCAGTTCTTC. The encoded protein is CASSYQSEQFF.

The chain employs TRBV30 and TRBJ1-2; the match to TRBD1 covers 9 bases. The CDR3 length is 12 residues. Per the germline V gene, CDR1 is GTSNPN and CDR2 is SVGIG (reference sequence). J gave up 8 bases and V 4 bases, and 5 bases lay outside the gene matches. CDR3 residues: CAWTQGARGYTF. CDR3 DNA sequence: TGTGCCTGGACACAGGGGGCGAGGGGCTACACCTTC.

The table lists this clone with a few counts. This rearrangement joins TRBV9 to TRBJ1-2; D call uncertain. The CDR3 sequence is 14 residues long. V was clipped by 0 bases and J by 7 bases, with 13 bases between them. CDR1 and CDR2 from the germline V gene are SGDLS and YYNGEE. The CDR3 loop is CASSVDIGYSGYTF. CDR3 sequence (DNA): TGTGCCAGCAGCGTAGATATAGGGTATAGTGGCTACACCTTC.

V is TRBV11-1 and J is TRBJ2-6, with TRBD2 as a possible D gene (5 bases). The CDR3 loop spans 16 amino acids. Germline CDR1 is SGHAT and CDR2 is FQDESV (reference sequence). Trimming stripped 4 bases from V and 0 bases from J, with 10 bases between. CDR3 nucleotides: TGTGCCAGCAGCTCTCCCGGACTCTCTGGGGCCAACGTCCTGACTTTC. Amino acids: CASSSPGLSGANVLTF.

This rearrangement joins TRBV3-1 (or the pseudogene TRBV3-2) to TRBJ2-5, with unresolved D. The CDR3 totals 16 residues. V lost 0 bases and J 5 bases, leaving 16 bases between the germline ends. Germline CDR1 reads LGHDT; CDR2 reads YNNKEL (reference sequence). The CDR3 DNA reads TGTGCCAGCAGCCAAGAACCCGGCGCGGTTGGGGAGACCCAGTACTTC. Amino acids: CASSQEPGAVGETQYF.

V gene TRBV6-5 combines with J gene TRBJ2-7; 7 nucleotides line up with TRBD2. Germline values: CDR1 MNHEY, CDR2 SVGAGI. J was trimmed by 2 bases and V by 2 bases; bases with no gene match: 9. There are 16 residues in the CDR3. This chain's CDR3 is CASSYAPSGATYEQYF. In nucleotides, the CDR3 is TGTGCCAGCAGTTACGCGCCTAGCGGAGCCACCTACGAGCAGTACTTC.

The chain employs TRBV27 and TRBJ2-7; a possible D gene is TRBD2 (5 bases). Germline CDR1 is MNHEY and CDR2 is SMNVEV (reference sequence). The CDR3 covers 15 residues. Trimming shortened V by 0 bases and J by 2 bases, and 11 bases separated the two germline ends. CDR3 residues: CASSLSRGLAYEQYF. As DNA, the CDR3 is TGTGCCAGCAGTTTATCCCGAGGACTGGCCTACGAGCAGTACTTC.